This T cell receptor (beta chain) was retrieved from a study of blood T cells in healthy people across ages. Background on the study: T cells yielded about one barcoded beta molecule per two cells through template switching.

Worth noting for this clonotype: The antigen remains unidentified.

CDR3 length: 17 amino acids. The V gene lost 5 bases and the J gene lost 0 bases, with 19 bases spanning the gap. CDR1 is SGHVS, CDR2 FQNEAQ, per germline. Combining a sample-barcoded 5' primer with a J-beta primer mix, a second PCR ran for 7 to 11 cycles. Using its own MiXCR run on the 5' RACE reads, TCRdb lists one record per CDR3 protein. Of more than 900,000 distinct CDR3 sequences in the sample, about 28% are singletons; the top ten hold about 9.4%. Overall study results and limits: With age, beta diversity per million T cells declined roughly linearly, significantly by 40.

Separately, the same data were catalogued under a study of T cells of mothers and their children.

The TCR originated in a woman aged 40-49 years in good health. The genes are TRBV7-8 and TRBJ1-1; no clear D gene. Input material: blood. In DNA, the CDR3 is TGTGCCAGCAGCCCCCAACCCCGGGCCTTAATGAACACTGAAGCTTTCTTT. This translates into CASSPQPRALMNTEAFF.